The rows below give T cell receptor beta chains drawn from one sample of a study of blood T cells in healthy people across ages. TCRdb recomputed calls from the 5' RACE reads with MiXCR, one row per CDR3 protein. This sample has more than 700,000 distinct CDR3 sequences, with around 50% found just once. Sequencing was performed on blood. These receptor sequences come from an older man in good health. Both conserved end residues are part of each CDR3. Fields, in order: V gene, J gene, CDR3 protein.

v_gene: TRBV29-1
j_gene: TRBJ2-7
CDR3aa: CSGTGTYEQYF

v_gene: TRBV6-5
j_gene: NA
CDR3aa: CASTGGVIAYEQYF

v_gene: TRBV2
j_gene: TRBJ2-3
CDR3aa: CASLNPGLGFTDTQYF

v_gene: TRBV28
j_gene: TRBJ2-6
CDR3aa: CACVRGGEANVLTF

v_gene: TRBV29-1
j_gene: TRBJ2-7
CDR3aa: CSVDPGTDEQYF

v_gene: TRBV7-2
j_gene: NA
CDR3aa: CASSLGLAGADEQYF

v_gene: TRBV11-3
j_gene: TRBJ2-3
CDR3aa: CASSLDHGDTQYF

v_gene: TRBV29-1
j_gene: TRBJ1-1
CDR3aa: CSVPDRGDTEAFF

v_gene: TRBV5-1
j_gene: TRBJ2-3
CDR3aa: CASSLYVRADTQYF

v_gene: TRBV28
j_gene: TRBJ2-5
CDR3aa: CASRKQGEAMETQYF

v_gene: TRBV27
j_gene: TRBJ2-2
CDR3aa: CASRTGGGGELFF

v_gene: TRBV29-1
j_gene: TRBJ1-2
CDR3aa: CSVEVWKEVYGYTF

v_gene: TRBV6-5
j_gene: TRBJ2-5
CDR3aa: CASSEGTSGRETQYF

v_gene: TRBV20-1
j_gene: TRBJ2-7
CDR3aa: CSASSGRAESDEQYF

v_gene: TRBV5-1
j_gene: TRBJ2-1
CDR3aa: CASKLGQGTFNEQFF

v_gene: TRBV10-3
j_gene: NA
CDR3aa: CAISERTEETQFF

v_gene: TRBV4-2
j_gene: TRBJ2-3
CDR3aa: CASSQVIGTDTRYF

v_gene: TRBV28
j_gene: TRBJ2-5
CDR3aa: CASSSIAGAGETQYF

v_gene: TRBV11-2
j_gene: TRBJ2-3
CDR3aa: CASSLDGPGGDTQYF

v_gene: TRBV3-1
j_gene: TRBJ1-1
CDR3aa: CASSQEPGGRNTEAFF

v_gene: TRBV6-6
j_gene: TRBJ2-1
CDR3aa: CASSFTGGLAVYNEQFF

v_gene: TRBV6-6
j_gene: TRBJ2-7
CDR3aa: CASSFSDRAYEQYF

v_gene: TRBV25-1
j_gene: TRBJ1-2
CDR3aa: CASSEVRDRGQGYTF

v_gene: TRBV20-1
j_gene: TRBJ2-5
CDR3aa: CSAGNKATQYF

v_gene: TRBV27
j_gene: NA
CDR3aa: CASSARLAETQYF

v_gene: TRBV4-3
j_gene: TRBJ2-7
CDR3aa: CASSQESGGEQYF

v_gene: TRBV7-2
j_gene: TRBJ2-7
CDR3aa: CASSLRGAAEQYF

v_gene: TRBV5-6
j_gene: TRBJ2-3
CDR3aa: CVSSLVASGPINTQYF

v_gene: TRBV10-3
j_gene: TRBJ2-1
CDR3aa: CAISERRENYNEQFF

v_gene: TRBV20-1
j_gene: TRBJ1-5
CDR3aa: CSAGDRRSNKPQHF

v_gene: TRBV12-3/TRBV12-4
j_gene: TRBJ2-3
CDR3aa: CASRFGRTEDTDTQYF

v_gene: TRBV5-5
j_gene: TRBJ2-5
CDR3aa: CASSLASSGAQETQYF

v_gene: TRBV7-3
j_gene: TRBJ2-3
CDR3aa: CASTSRVTDTQYF

v_gene: TRBV20-1
j_gene: TRBJ2-3
CDR3aa: CSARGSGGRAADTQYF

v_gene: TRBV27
j_gene: TRBJ2-3
CDR3aa: CASSPHPTGSSTDTRYF

v_gene: TRBV20-1
j_gene: TRBJ2-3
CDR3aa: CSAPRGGITDTQYF

v_gene: TRBV6-5
j_gene: TRBJ2-5
CDR3aa: CASSSPVRETQYF

v_gene: TRBV28
j_gene: TRBJ2-1
CDR3aa: CASSFGAGGGRNKQFF

v_gene: TRBV28
j_gene: TRBJ2-4
CDR3aa: CASTLGGFDNDIQYF

v_gene: TRBV3-1
j_gene: TRBJ2-3
CDR3aa: CASSPASIPDTQYF

v_gene: TRBV7-2
j_gene: TRBJ1-5
CDR3aa: CASSLGYSQPQHF

v_gene: TRBV27
j_gene: TRBJ1-4
CDR3aa: CASRRGFDGEKLFF

v_gene: TRBV18
j_gene: TRBJ1-1
CDR3aa: CASSPWTGNMNTEAFF

v_gene: TRBV27
j_gene: TRBJ2-1
CDR3aa: CASSPSLDGNNEQFF

v_gene: TRBV5-5
j_gene: TRBJ1-2
CDR3aa: CASSLEAEDRIYGYTF

v_gene: TRBV28
j_gene: TRBJ2-3
CDR3aa: CASTLSTSGVSTDTQYF

v_gene: TRBV5-1
j_gene: TRBJ2-3
CDR3aa: CASSPILAGPSTDTQYF

v_gene: TRBV7-2
j_gene: TRBJ2-3
CDR3aa: CASSSFSTDTQYF